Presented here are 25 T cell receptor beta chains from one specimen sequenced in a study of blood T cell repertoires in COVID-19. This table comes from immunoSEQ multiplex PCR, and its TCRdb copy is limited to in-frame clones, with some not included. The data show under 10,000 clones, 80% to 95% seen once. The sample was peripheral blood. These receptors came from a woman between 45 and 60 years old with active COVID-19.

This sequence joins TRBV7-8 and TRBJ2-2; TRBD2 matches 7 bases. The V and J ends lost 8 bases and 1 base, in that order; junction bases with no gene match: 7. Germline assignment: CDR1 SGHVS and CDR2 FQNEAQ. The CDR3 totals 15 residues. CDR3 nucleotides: TGTGCCAGCCGGAAAAAGCGGGAGAACACCGGGGAGCTGTTTTTT. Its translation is CASRKKRENTGELFF.

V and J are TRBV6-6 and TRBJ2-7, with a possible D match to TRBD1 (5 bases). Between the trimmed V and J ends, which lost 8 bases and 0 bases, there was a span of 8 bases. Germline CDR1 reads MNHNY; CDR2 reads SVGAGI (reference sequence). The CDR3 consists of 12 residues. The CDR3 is CASEDNSYEQYF. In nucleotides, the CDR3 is TGTGCCAGCGAGGACAACTCCTACGAGCAGTACTTC.

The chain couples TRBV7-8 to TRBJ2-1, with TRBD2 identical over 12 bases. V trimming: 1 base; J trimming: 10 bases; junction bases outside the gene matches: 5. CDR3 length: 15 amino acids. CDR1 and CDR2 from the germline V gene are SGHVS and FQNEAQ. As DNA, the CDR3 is TGTGCCAGCAGCTTAGGACGGCTAGCGGGAGGGGAGCAGTTCTTC. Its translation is CASSLGRLAGGEQFF.

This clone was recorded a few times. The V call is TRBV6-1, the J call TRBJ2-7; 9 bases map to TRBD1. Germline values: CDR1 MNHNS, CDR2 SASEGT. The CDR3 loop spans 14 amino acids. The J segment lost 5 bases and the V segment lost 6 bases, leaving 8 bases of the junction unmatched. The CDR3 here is CASSLRQGGNEQYF. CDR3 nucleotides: TGTGCCAGCAGCCTTAGACAGGGGGGCAACGAGCAGTACTTC.

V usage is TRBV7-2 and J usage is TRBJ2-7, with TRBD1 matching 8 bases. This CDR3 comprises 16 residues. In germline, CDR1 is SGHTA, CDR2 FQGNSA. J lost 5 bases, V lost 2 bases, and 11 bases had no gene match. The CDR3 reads CASSLLGQGAIHEQYF. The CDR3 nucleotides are TGTGCCAGCAGCTTATTGGGGCAGGGGGCGATACACGAGCAGTACTTC. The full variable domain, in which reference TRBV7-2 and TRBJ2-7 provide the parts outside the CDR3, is GAGVSQSPSNKVTEKGKDVELRCDPISGHTALYWYRQSLGQGLEFLIYFQGNSAPDKSGLPSDRFSAERTGGSVSTLTIQRTQQEDSAVYLCASSLLGQGAIHEQYFGPGTRLTVT.

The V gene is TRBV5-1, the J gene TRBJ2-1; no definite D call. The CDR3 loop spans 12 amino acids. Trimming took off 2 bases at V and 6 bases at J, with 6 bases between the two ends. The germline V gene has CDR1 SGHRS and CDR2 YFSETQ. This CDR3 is CASSLPGNEQFF. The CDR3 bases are TGCGCCAGCAGCTTACCGGGCAATGAGCAGTTCTTC.

The CDR3 region is CASSLYRFESPLHF. CDR3 in DNA: TGTGCCAGCAGTTTATACAGGTTTGAATCACCCCTCCACTTT. The rearrangement joins TRBV27 to TRBJ1-6; a weak D match, TRBD1 (5 bases). This CDR3 spans 14 amino acids. V lost 1 base to trimming and J lost 10 bases, with 11 bases between them. Germline V gene lookup returns CDR1 MNHEY and CDR2 SMNVEV (reference sequence).

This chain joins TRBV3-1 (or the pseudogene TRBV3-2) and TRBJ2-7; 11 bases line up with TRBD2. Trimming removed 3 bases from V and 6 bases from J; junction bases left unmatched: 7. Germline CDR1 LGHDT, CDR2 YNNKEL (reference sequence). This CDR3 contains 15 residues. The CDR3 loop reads CASSQVAGGPIEQYF. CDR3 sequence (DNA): TGTGCCAGCAGCCAGGTAGCGGGAGGGCCGATCGAGCAGTACTTC.

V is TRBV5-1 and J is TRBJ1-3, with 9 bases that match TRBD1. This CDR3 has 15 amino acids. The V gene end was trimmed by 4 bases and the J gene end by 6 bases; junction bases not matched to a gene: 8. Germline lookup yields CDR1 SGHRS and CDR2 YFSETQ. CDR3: CASSLEGTGLNTIYF. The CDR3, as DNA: TGCGCCAGCAGCCTCGAGGGGACAGGGTTAAACACCATATATTTT.

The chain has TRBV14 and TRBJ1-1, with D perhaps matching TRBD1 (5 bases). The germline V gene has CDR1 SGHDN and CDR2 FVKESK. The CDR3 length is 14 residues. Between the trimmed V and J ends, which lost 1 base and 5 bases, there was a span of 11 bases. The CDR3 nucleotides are TGTGCCAGCAGCCAAGTGGGGGGTAGAACTGAAGCTTTCTTT. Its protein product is CASSQVGGRTEAFF.

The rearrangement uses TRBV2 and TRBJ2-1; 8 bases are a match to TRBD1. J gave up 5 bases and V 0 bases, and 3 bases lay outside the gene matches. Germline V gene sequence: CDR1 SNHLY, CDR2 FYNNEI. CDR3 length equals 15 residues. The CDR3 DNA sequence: TGTGCCAGCAGTGAAGCGCGGACAGGGAACAATGAGCAGTTCTTC. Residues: CASSEARTGNNEQFF.

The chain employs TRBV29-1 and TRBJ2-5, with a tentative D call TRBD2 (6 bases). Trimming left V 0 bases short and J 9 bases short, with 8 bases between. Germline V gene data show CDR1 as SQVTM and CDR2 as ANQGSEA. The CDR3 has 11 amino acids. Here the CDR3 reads CSVEEAGPQYF. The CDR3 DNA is TGCAGCGTTGAAGAGGCGGGGCCCCAGTACTTC.

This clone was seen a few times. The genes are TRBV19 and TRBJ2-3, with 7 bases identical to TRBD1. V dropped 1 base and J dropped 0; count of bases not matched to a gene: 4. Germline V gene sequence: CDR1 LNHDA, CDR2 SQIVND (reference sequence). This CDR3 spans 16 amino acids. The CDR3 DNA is TGTGCCAGTAGTATAGTAAGGGGGCGAAGCACAGATACGCAGTATTTT. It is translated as CASSIVRGRSTDTQYF.

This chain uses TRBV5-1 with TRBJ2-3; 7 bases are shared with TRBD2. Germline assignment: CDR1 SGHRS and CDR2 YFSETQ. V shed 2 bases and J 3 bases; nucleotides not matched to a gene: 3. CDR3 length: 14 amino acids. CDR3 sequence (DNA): TGCGCCAGCAGCTTAGGGGAGGGGACAGATACGCAGTATTTT. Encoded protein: CASSLGEGTDTQYF.

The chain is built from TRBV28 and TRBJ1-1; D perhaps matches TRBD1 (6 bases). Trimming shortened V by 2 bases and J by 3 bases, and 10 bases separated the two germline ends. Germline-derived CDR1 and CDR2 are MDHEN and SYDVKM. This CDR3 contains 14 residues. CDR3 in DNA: TGTGCCAGCAGTTTAGCAGGGGTGGACACTGAAGCTTTCTTT. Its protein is CASSLAGVDTEAFF.

For the CDR3, the DNA is TGCGCCAGCAGCCAACCCTGGGCTACTAACTATGGCTACACCTTC. Protein: CASSQPWATNYGYTF. The gene calls are TRBV4-1 and TRBJ1-2; D gene ambiguous. Germline CDR1 and CDR2: MGHRA and YSYEKL. This CDR3 is 15 amino acids long. V shed 2 bases and J shed 0 bases, with 10 bases lying between them.

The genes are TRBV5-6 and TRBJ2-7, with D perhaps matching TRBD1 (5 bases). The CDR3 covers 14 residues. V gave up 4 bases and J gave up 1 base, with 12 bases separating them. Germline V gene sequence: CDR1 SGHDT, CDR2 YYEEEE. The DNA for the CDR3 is TGTGCCAGCAGCAGATCGGACAAATCCTACGAGCAGTACTTC. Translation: CASSRSDKSYEQYF.

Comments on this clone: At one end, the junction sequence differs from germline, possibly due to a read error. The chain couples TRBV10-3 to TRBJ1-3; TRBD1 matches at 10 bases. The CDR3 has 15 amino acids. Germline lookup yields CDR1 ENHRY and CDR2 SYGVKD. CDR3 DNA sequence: TGTGCCACCAGTTGGGGACAGGGGTCTGGAAACACCATATATTTT. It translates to CATSWGQGSGNTIYF.

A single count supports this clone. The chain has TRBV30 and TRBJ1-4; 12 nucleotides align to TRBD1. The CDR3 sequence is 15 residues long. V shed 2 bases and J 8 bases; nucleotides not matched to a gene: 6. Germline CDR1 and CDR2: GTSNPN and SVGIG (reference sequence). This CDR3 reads CAWSIRGQGAEKLFF. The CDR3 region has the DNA TGTGCCTGGAGTATCCGGGGACAGGGGGCCGAAAAACTGTTTTTT.

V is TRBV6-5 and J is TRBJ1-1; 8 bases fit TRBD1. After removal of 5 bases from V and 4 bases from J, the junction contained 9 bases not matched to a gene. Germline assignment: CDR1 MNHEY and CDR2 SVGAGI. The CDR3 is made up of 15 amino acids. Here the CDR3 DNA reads TGTGCCAGCAGTCAGAAGGACAGGGCCGGCACTGAAGCTTTCTTT. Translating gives CASSQKDRAGTEAFF.

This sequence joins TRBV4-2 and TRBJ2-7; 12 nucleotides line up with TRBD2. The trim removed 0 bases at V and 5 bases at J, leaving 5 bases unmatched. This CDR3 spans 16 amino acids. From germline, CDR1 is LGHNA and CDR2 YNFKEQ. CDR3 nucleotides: TGTGCCAGCAGCCAAGATCAACTAGCGGGAGGACACGAGCAGTACTTC. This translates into CASSQDQLAGGHEQYF.

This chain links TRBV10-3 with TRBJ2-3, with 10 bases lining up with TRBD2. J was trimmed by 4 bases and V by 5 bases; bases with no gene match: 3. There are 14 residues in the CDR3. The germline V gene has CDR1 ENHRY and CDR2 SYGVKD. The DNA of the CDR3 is TGTGCCATCAGTTCTAGCGGGAGTGCAGATACGCAGTATTTT. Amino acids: CAISSSGSADTQYF.

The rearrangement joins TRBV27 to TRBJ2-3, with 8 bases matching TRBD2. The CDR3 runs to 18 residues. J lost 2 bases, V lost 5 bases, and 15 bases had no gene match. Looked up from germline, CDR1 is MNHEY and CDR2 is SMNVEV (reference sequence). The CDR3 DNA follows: TGTGCCAGCAGTCCGTTAGCGGGACCCAATTTCTACACAGATACGCAGTATTTT. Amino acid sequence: CASSPLAGPNFYTDTQYF.

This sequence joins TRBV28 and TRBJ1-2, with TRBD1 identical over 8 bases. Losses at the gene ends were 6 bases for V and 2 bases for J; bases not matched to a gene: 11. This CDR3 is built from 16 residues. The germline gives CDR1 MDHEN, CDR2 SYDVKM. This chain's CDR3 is CASSQMTGAVNYGYTF. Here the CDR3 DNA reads TGTGCCAGCAGCCAAATGACAGGGGCCGTAAACTATGGCTACACCTTC.

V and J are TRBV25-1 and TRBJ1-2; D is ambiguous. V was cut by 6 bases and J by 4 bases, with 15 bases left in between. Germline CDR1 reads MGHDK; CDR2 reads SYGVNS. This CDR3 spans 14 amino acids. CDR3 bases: TGTGCCAGCAGCCCGTCGATTCTCGGCTATGGCTACACCTTC. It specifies CASSPSILGYGYTF.